Each of the 4 T cell receptor beta chains below was sequenced from the same sample in a study of blood T cell repertoires in COVID-19. Sequencing used immunoSEQ multiplex PCR; TCRdb keeps in-frame clones, though not all of them. There are 200,000 to 250,000 clones in the sample; roughly 90% occur only once, and 15% to 20% lies in the top ten. Source material: peripheral blood. The receptors derive from a man over 45 with COVID-19, enrolled during active disease.

The chain has TRBV5-1 and TRBJ2-5; D is perhaps TRBD1 (6 bases). The CDR3 is 15 amino acids. V was pared by 5 bases and J by 5 bases, with 19 bases between. Germline CDR1 is SGHRS and CDR2 is YFSETQ. The CDR3 coding sequence is TGCGCCAGCAGAAGGGACAACGTCCCGGGGGAGACCCAGTACTTC. This translates into CASRRDNVPGETQYF.

This chain connects TRBV4-3 to TRBJ2-1; 8 positions agree with TRBD2. The CDR3 contains 16 residues. Germline CDR1 reads LGHNA; CDR2 reads YSLEER. V dropped 0 bases and J dropped 6; count of bases not matched to a gene: 7. Here the CDR3 reads CASSQDGSGLVNEQFF. The CDR3 coding sequence is TGCGCCAGCAGCCAAGACGGATCGGGACTAGTCAATGAGCAGTTCTTC.

This sequence joins TRBV5-1 and TRBJ2-2, with D perhaps TRBD2 (6 bases). The CDR3 runs to 15 residues. The germline V gene encodes CDR1 SGHRS and CDR2 YFSETQ. V lost 1 base and J lost 6, with 13 bases in between. The CDR3 sequence is CASSLSAGSAGELFF. The DNA of the CDR3 is TGCGCCAGCAGCTTGTCTGCGGGATCTGCCGGGGAGCTGTTTTTT.

The genes are TRBV29-1 and TRBJ1-2; 7 bases align to TRBD1. This CDR3 spans 14 amino acids. Trimming took 1 base from V and 5 from J; bases not matched to a gene: 7. CDR1 and CDR2 (germline): SQVTM, ANQGSEA. The CDR3 sequence: CSVEVRQGRYGYTF. CDR3 in DNA: TGCAGCGTTGAAGTGCGACAGGGAAGGTATGGCTACACCTTC. The complete variable domain, with remaining parts taken from reference TRBV29-1 and TRBJ1-2, reads SAVISQKPSRDICQRGTSLTIQCQVDSQVTMMFWYRQQPGQSLTLIATANQGSEATYESGFVIDKFPISRPNLTFSTLTVSNMSPEDSSIYLCSVEVRQGRYGYTFGSGTRLTVV.